These T cell receptor beta chains were read from a single sample in a study of identical twins. MiXCR was run by TCRdb on the 5' RACE reads, yielding one entry per CDR3 protein. The table shows around 370,000 distinct CDR3 sequences, with around 9.7% occurring only once. Sequencing input: naive T cells sorted from blood. These receptors originate from a woman aged 45-60 years in good health. Each CDR3 is given with its conserved first and last residue. D genes are given only for firm matches. Some rows mark clone size as missing; the rest say once, few, many or name a class of expanded clone.

V gene,D gene,J gene,clone size,CDR3 length,CDR3 protein,CDR3 DNA
TRBV12-3/TRBV12-4,-,TRBJ2-4,-,15,CAIVIGTLPKNIQYF,TGTGCCATCGTAATAGGGACTCTGCCCAAAAACATTCAGTACTTC
TRBV5-1,TRBD2,TRBJ2-5,few,15,CASSLMSKRGETQYF,TGCGCCAGCAGCCTGATGTCCAAGCGGGGAGAGACCCAGTACTTC
TRBV12-3/TRBV12-4,TRBD1,TRBJ1-5,few,18,CASTSRTGGLNSNQPQHF,TGTGCCAGCACTAGCAGGACAGGGGGCTTGAATAGCAATCAGCCCCAGCATTTT
TRBV29-1,-,TRBJ1-1,-,13,CSVEDLGGTEAFF,TGCAGCGTTGAAGATCTAGGGGGCACTGAAGCTTTCTTT
TRBV12-3/TRBV12-4,TRBD2,TRBJ2-3,many,18,CASSLYGQAGPSTDTQYF,TGTGCCAGCAGTTTATATGGACAAGCGGGGCCCAGCACAGATACGCAGTATTTT
TRBV27,TRBD2,TRBJ2-7,few,15,CASSYGLARSYEQYF,TGTGCCAGCAGCTATGGACTAGCGCGTTCCTACGAGCAGTACTTC
TRBV5-1,-,TRBJ1-3,few,15,CASSLEGATGNTIYF,TGCGCCAGCAGCTTGGAAGGCGCCACTGGAAACACCATATATTTT
TRBV5-1,-,TRBJ1-3,-,14,CASSLEASRNTRYF,TGCGCCAGCAGCTTGGAGGCCAGCCGAAACACCAGATATTTT
TRBV5-1,-,TRBJ2-6,few,16,CASSLGTTSGANVLTF,TGCGCCAGCAGCTTGGGAACTACCTCTGGGGCCAACGTCCTGACTTTC
TRBV2,-,TRBJ2-7,-,15,CASSESGVGGHEQYF,TGTGCCAGCAGTGAATCCGGGGTCGGGGGCCACGAGCAGTACTTC
TRBV5-1,TRBD1,TRBJ1-2,few,13,CASSQGQMYGYTF,TGCGCCAGCAGCCAGGGACAGATGTATGGCTACACCTTC
TRBV11-1,-,TRBJ2-3,-,16,CASSLQGGKSTDTQYF,TGTGCCAGCAGCTTACAGGGCGGGAAGAGCACAGATACGCAGTATTTT
TRBV29-1,-,TRBJ1-1,few,13,CSVEGGRAREAFF,TGCAGCGTTGAAGGGGGCAGGGCTCGAGAAGCTTTCTTT
TRBV29-1,-,TRBJ1-1,many,14,CSVEVWVLNTEAFF,TGCAGCGTTGAAGTGTGGGTATTGAACACTGAAGCTTTCTTT
TRBV20-1,-,TRBJ1-2,few,12,CSARRVDYGYTF,TGCAGTGCTCGCAGGGTTGACTATGGCTACACCTTC
TRBV11-2,TRBD2,TRBJ2-2,few,16,CASSLAGVSGTGELFF,TGTGCCAGCAGCTTAGCCGGCGTTAGCGGGACCGGGGAGCTGTTTTTT
TRBV7-9,-,TRBJ2-7,-,13,CASSLAQIYEQYF,TGTGCCAGCAGCTTAGCACAGATCTACGAGCAGTACTTC
TRBV19,-,TRBJ2-5,-,14,CASSGPRGTGTQYF,TGTGCCAGTAGCGGCCCCAGGGGAACGGGGACCCAGTACTTC
TRBV10-3,-,TRBJ2-3,many,11,CAVTSTDTQYF,TGTGCCGTTACTAGCACAGATACGCAGTATTTT
TRBV7-9,-,TRBJ2-7,-,17,CASSLLEGLLPPYEQYF,TGTGCCAGCAGCTTATTGGAGGGCCTCCTTCCCCCCTACGAGCAGTACTTC
TRBV12-3/TRBV12-4,-,TRBJ1-1,few,15,CASSPTGVANTEAFF,TGTGCCAGCAGTCCGACGGGGGTGGCGAACACTGAAGCTTTCTTT
TRBV12-3/TRBV12-4,-,TRBJ2-6,-,14,CASSHLSGPAILTF,TGTGCCAGCAGTCATTTATCTGGACCTGCCATCCTGACTTTC
TRBV5-6,-,TRBJ1-2,few,14,CASSQGHRNYGYTF,TGTGCCAGCAGCCAGGGACACCGGAACTATGGCTACACCTTC
TRBV11-3,-,TRBJ2-1,-,15,CASSLDRQSYNEQFF,TGTGCCAGCAGCTTAGATCGACAGTCCTACAATGAGCAGTTCTTC
TRBV24-1,TRBD1,TRBJ2-2,-,14,CATRQGANTGELFF,TGTGCCACCAGACAGGGGGCGAACACCGGGGAGCTGTTTTTT
TRBV12-3/TRBV12-4,-,TRBJ2-1,many,15,CASREGGQPYNEQFF,TGTGCCAGCAGGGAGGGGGGACAGCCCTACAATGAGCAGTTCTTC
TRBV2,TRBD2,TRBJ2-5,-,15,CASSEVAGGSATQYF,TGTGCCAGCAGTGAGGTAGCGGGAGGGTCCGCGACCCAGTACTTC
TRBV29-1,-,TRBJ1-1,many,11,CSVQFIREAFF,TGCAGCGTCCAGTTTATCCGTGAAGCTTTCTTT
TRBV7-6,-,TRBJ2-1,-,15,CASSSSGIPYNEQFF,TGTGCCAGCAGTAGTTCGGGGATCCCTTACAATGAGCAGTTCTTC
TRBV10-3,-,TRBJ2-1,many,14,CAISVSGSGNEQFF,TGTGCCATCAGTGTCTCGGGATCCGGCAATGAGCAGTTCTTC
TRBV3-1,-,TRBJ2-1,-,14,CASSQAGVGLEQFF,TGTGCCAGCAGCCAAGCGGGGGTAGGTCTTGAGCAGTTCTTC
TRBV4-1,-,TRBJ2-1,many,14,CASSQAGAHNEQFF,TGCGCCAGCAGCCAAGCGGGGGCACATAATGAGCAGTTCTTC
TRBV5-1,-,TRBJ2-2,few,14,CASSQTSITGELFF,TGCGCCAGCAGCCAGACTAGTATCACCGGGGAGCTGTTTTTT
TRBV3-1,-,TRBJ2-1,-,16,CASSQDRSPYYNEQFF,TGTGCCAGCAGCCAAGACAGGAGCCCATATTACAATGAGCAGTTCTTC
TRBV3-1,-,TRBJ2-5,-,15,CASSTQSRGSETQYF,TGTGCCAGCAGCACCCAATCCAGGGGATCGGAGACCCAGTACTTC
TRBV12-3/TRBV12-4,-,TRBJ2-3,-,12,CASSLHIGTQYF,TGTGCCAGCAGTTTACACATTGGTACGCAGTATTTT
TRBV11-2,-,TRBJ1-1,-,15,CASSTFQGTSIEAFF,TGTGCCAGCAGCACCTTTCAGGGGACCTCTATTGAAGCTTTCTTT
TRBV3-1,TRBD1,TRBJ2-2,few,15,CASSPFQGDTGELFF,TGTGCCAGCAGCCCGTTCCAGGGGGACACCGGGGAGCTGTTTTTT
TRBV6-2/TRBV6-3,-,TRBJ2-7,few,13,CASSYRRGGEQYF,TGTGCCAGCAGTTACCGCAGGGGTGGCGAGCAGTACTTC
TRBV5-1,-,TRBJ2-7,few,17,CASSLAGRSRGAYEQYF,TGCGCCAGCAGCCTAGCCGGGAGAAGCAGGGGCGCCTACGAGCAGTACTTC
TRBV6-5,-,TRBJ2-3,-,15,CSSSLSEAAQDTQYF,TGTTCCAGCAGCCTGAGTGAGGCGGCACAAGATACGCAGTATTTT
TRBV5-1,-,TRBJ1-2,few,16,CASSETQGRHNYGYTF,TGCGCCAGCAGCGAGACCCAGGGGCGACATAACTATGGCTACACCTTC
TRBV29-1,-,TRBJ2-1,-,12,CSVELGGNEQFF,TGCAGCGTTGAGCTGGGGGGCAATGAGCAGTTCTTC
TRBV5-1,-,TRBJ1-1,many,14,CASSLETMNTEAFF,TGCGCCAGCAGCTTGGAGACCATGAACACTGAAGCTTTCTTT
TRBV29-1,TRBD1,TRBJ2-2,many,13,CSAGTGVPGELFF,TGCAGCGCCGGGACAGGGGTTCCCGGGGAGCTGTTTTTT
TRBV5-1,TRBD1,TRBJ1-1,few,15,CASTGQAIGGTEAFF,TGCGCCAGCACCGGACAGGCAATCGGGGGCACTGAAGCTTTCTTT
TRBV29-1,TRBD1,TRBJ1-2,-,12,CSVRGEDYGYTF,TGCAGCGTCAGGGGGGAAGACTATGGCTACACCTTC
TRBV18,TRBD2,TRBJ2-7,few,18,CASSPLQPGTSGPYEQYF,TGTGCCAGCTCACCACTACAGCCAGGGACTAGCGGTCCCTACGAGCAGTACTTC
TRBV10-2,-,TRBJ1-5,few,16,CASSESRPGLGQPQHF,TGCGCCAGCAGTGAGTCCCGACCGGGTTTGGGTCAGCCCCAGCATTTT
TRBV5-1,-,TRBJ2-3,once,14,CASSLYSATDTQYF,TGCGCCAGCAGCTTATACAGCGCCACAGATACGCAGTATTTT
TRBV6-9,-,TRBJ2-6,-,15,CARIRGGSGANVLTF,TGTGCCAGGATCAGGGGAGGCTCTGGGGCCAACGTCCTGACTTTC
TRBV27,-,TRBJ2-3,many,14,CASSLPSSTDTQYF,TGTGCCAGCAGCTTACCGAGCAGCACAGATACGCAGTATTTT
TRBV20-1,TRBD2,TRBJ2-1,few,15,CSARDLNGRYNEQFF,TGCAGTGCTAGAGACCTTAACGGGAGGTACAATGAGCAGTTCTTC
TRBV20-1,-,TRBJ2-3,-,15,CSATLAEAGTDTQYF,TGCAGTGCTACCCTCGCGGAGGCAGGCACAGATACGCAGTATTTT
TRBV7-2,-,TRBJ1-2,-,13,CASSLGGNARYTF,TGTGCCAGCAGCTTAGGAGGGAATGCTCGCTACACCTTC
TRBV29-1,-,TRBJ2-2,many,16,CSVLYTVGMGTGELFF,TGCAGCGTCCTATATACAGTGGGGATGGGCACCGGGGAGCTGTTTTTT
TRBV5-1,-,TRBJ2-1,many,15,CASSLDEASYNEQFF,TGCGCCAGCAGCCTGGATGAGGCCTCCTACAATGAGCAGTTCTTC
TRBV2,TRBD2,TRBJ2-1,-,14,CASLGLAGSNEQFF,TGTGCCAGCCTGGGACTAGCGGGTAGCAATGAGCAGTTCTTC
TRBV9,-,TRBJ2-7,few,13,CASSEGGLPEQYF,TGTGCCAGCAGCGAAGGAGGACTACCCGAGCAGTACTTC